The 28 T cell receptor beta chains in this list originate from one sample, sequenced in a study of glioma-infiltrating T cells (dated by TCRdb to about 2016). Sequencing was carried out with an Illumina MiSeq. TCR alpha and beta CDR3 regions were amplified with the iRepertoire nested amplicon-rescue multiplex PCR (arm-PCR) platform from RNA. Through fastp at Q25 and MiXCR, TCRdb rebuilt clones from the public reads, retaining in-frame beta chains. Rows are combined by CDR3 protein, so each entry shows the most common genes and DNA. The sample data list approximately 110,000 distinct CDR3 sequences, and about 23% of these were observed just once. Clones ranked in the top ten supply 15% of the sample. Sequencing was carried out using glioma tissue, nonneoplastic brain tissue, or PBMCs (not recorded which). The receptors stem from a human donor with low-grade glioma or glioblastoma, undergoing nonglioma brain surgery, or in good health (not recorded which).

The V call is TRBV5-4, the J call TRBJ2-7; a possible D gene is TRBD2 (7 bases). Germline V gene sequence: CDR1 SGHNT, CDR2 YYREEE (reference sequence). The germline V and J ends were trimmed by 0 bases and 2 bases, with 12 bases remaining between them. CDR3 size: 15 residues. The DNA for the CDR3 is TGTGCCAGCAGCTTGGGAGGGGGGGGACCCTACGAGCAGTACTTC. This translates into CASSLGGGGPYEQYF.

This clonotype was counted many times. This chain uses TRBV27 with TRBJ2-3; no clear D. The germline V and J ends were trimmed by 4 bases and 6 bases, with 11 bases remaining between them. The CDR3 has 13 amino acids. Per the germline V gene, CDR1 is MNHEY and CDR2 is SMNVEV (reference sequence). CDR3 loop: CASSSRLMDTQYF. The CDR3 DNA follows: TGTGCCAGCAGTTCAAGGTTGATGGATACGCAGTATTTT.

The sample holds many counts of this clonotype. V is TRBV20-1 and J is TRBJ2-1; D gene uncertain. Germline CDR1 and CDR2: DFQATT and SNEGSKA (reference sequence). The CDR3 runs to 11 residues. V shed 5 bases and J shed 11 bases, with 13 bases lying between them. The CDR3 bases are TGCAGTGCTGACCTCCTCAGCAAGCAGTTCTTC. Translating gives CSADLLSKQFF.

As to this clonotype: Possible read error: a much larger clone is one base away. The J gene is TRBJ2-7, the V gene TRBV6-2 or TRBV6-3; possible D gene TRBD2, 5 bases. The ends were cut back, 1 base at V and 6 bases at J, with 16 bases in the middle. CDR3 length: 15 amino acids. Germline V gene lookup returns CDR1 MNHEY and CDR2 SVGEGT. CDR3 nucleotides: TGTGCCAGCAGTTACTTGGACTCAAGGTTTGGCGAGCAGTACTTC. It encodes CASSYLDSRFGEQYF.

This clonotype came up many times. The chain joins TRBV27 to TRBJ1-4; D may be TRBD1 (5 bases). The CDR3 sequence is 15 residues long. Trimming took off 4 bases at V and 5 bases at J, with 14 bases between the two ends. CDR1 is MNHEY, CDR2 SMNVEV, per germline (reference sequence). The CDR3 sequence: CASSWGGRLNEKLFF. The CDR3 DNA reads TGTGCCAGCAGTTGGGGGGGACGCCTCAATGAAAAACTGTTTTTT.

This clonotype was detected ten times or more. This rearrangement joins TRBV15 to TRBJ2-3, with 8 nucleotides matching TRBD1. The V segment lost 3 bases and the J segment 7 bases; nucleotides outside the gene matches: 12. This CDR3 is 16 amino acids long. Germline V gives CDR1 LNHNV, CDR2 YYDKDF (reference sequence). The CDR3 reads CATSRSNRGSHHTQYF. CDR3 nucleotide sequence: TGTGCCACCAGCAGGTCAAACAGGGGGTCACACCATACGCAGTATTTT. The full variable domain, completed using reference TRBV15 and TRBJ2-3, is DAMVIQNPRYQVTQFGKPVTLSCSQTLNHNVMYWYQQKSSQAPKLLFHYYDKDFNNEADTPDNFQSRRPNTSFCFLDIRSPGLGDTAMYLCATSRSNRGSHHTQYFGPGTRLTVL.

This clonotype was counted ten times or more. This CDR3 is CASSQGTGFYEQYF. The CDR3 coding sequence is TGTGCCAGCAGTCAGGGGACAGGGTTTTACGAGCAGTACTTC. The gene calls are TRBV27 and TRBJ2-7, with TRBD1 identical over 9 bases. V shed 5 bases, J shed 4 bases, and the junction held 6 bases outside the gene matches. The germline CDR1 and CDR2 sequences are MNHEY and SMNVEV (reference sequence). The CDR3 runs 14 residues.

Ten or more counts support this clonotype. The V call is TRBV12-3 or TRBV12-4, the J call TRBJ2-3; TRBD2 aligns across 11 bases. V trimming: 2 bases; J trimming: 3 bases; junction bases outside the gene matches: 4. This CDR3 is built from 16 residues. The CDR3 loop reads CASSLSGTSGTDTQYF. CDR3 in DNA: TGTGCCAGCAGTTTATCCGGGACTAGCGGAACAGATACGCAGTATTTT.

The CDR3 nucleotides read TGTGCCATCAGTGTAACAGGGACTAATGAAAAACTGTTTTTT. Translating it yields CAISVTGTNEKLFF. V is TRBV10-3 and J is TRBJ1-4; D might be TRBD1 (6 bases). CDR1 ENHRY and CDR2 SYGVKD come from the germline V gene. This CDR3 has 14 residues. Trimming removed 4 bases at V and 2 bases at J, with 8 bases between.

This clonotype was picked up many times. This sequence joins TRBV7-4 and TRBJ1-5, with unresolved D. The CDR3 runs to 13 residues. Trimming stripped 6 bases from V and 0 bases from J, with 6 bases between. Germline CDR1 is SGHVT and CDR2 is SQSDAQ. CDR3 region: CASRAGSNQPQHF. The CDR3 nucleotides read TGTGCCAGCAGGGCGGGTAGCAATCAGCCCCAGCATTTT.

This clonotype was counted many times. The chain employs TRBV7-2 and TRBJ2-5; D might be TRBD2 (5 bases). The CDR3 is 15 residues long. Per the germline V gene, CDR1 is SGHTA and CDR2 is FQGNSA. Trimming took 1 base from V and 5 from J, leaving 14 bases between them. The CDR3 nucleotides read TGTGCCAGCAGCTTAGTATCTGGGAGCGGTGAGACCCAGTACTTC. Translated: CASSLVSGSGETQYF. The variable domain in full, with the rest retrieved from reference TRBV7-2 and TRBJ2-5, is GAGVSQSPSNKVTEKGKDVELRCDPISGHTALYWYRQSLGQGLEFLIYFQGNSAPDKSGLPSDRFSAERTGGSVSTLTIQRTQQEDSAVYLCASSLVSGSGETQYFGPGTRLLVL.

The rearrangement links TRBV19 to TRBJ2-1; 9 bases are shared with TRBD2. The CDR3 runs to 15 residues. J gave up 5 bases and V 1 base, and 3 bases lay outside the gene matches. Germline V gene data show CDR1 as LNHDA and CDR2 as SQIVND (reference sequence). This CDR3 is CASSIGGLAHNEQFF. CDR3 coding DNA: TGTGCCAGTAGTATAGGAGGACTAGCGCACAATGAGCAGTTCTTC.

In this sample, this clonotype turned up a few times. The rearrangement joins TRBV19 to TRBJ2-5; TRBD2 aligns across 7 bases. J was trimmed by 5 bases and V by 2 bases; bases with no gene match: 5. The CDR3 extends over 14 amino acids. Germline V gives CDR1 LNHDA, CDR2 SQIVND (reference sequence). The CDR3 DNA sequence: TGTGCCAGTAGTATATCCCAACTAGCGGAGACCCAGTACTTC. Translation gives CASSISQLAETQYF. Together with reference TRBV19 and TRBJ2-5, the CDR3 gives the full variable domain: DGGITQSPKYLFRKEGQNVTLSCEQNLNHDAMYWYRQDPGQGLRLIYYSQIVNDFQKGDIAEGYSVSREKKESFPLTVTSAQKNPTAFYLCASSISQLAETQYFGPGTRLLVL.

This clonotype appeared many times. CDR3 amino acids: CSASQGNSNQPQHF. CDR3 nucleotide sequence: TGCAGTGCTTCTCAGGGGAATAGCAATCAGCCCCAGCATTTT. This chain joins TRBV20-1 and TRBJ1-5, with D maybe TRBD1 (6 bases). The V gene lost 5 bases and the J gene lost 0 bases, with 11 bases spanning the gap. Germline values: CDR1 DFQATT, CDR2 SNEGSKA (reference sequence). The CDR3 has 14 amino acids.

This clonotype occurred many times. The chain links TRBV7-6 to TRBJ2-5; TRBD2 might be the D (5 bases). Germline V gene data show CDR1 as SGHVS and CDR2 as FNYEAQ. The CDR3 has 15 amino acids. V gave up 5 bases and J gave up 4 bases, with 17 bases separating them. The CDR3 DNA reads TGTGCCAGCAGCCTCTCGCGGACTCGGTTAGAGACCCAGTACTTC. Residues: CASSLSRTRLETQYF.

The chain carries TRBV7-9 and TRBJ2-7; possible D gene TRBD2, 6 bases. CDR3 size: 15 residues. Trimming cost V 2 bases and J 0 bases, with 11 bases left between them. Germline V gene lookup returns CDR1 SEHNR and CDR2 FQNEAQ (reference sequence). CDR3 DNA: TGTGCCAGCAGCTTATCCCTCGGGGGCTCCTACGAGCAGTACTTC. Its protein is CASSLSLGGSYEQYF.

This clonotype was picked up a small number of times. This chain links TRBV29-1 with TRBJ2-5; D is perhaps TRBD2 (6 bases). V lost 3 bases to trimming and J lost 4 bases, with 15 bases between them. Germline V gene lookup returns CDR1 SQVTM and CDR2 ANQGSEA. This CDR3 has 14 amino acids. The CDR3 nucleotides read TGCAGCGTTGATCCACTGGGGGGAGGAGAGACCCAGTACTTC. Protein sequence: CSVDPLGGGETQYF.

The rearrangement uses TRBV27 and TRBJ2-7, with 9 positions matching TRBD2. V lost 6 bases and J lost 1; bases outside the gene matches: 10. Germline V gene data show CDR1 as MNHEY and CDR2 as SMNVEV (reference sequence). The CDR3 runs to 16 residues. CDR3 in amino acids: CASRGPSTSGSYEQYF. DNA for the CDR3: TGTGCCAGCAGGGGGCCAAGCACTAGCGGGTCCTACGAGCAGTACTTC.

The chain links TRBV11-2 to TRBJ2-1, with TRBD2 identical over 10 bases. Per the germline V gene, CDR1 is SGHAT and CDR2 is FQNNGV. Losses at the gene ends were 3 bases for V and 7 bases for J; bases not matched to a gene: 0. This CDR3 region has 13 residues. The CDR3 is CASSFSGGNEQFF. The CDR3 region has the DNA TGTGCCAGCAGCTTTAGCGGGGGGAATGAGCAGTTCTTC.

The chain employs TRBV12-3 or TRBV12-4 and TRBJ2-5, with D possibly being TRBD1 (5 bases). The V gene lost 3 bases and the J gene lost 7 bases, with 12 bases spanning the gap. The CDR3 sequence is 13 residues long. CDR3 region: CASSLETVGTQYF. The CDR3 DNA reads TGTGCCAGCAGTTTGGAGACAGTGGGGACCCAGTACTTC.

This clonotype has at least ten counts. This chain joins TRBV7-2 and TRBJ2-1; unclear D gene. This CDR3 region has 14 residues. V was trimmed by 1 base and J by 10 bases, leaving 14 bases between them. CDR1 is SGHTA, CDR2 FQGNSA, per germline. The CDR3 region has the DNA TGTGCCAGCAGCTTAGATCGCGGAACCAGAGAGCAGTTCTTC. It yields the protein CASSLDRGTREQFF.

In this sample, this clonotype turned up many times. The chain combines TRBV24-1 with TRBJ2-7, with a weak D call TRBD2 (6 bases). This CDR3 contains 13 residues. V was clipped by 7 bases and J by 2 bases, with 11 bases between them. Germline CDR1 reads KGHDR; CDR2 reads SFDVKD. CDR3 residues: CATSSEGPYEQYF. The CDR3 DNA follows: TGTGCCACCAGCTCGGAGGGGCCCTACGAGCAGTACTTC.

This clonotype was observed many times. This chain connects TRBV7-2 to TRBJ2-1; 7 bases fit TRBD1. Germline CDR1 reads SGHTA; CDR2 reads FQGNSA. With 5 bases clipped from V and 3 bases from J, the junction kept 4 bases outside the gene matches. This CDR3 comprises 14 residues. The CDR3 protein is CASSPGQSYNEQFF. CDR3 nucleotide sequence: TGTGCCAGCAGCCCGGGACAGAGCTACAATGAGCAGTTCTTC.

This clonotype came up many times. The CDR3 DNA follows: TGTGCCAGCAGCTTAGCGCCGGCCGGAGGACAAGAGACCCAGTACTTC. Translated, it gives CASSLAPAGGQETQYF. This chain uses TRBV7-7 with TRBJ2-5, with D maybe TRBD2 (5 bases). V gave up 0 bases and J gave up 2 bases, with 13 bases separating them. CDR1 is SSHAT and CDR2 is FNYEAQ in the germline V gene (reference sequence). The CDR3 runs 16 residues.

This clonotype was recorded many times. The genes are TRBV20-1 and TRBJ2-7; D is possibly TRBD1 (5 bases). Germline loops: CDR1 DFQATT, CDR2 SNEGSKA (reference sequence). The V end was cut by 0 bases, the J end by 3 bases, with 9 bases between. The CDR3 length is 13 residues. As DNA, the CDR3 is TGCAGTGCTAGAGATGACAGATACTACGAGCAGTACTTC. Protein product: CSARDDRYYEQYF.

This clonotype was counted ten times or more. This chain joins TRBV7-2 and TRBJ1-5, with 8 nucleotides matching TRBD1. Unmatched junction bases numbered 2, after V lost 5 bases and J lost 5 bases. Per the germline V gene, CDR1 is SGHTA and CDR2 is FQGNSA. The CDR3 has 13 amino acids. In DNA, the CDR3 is TGTGCCAGCAGCCCGGGACAGGATCAGCCCCAGCATTTT. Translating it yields CASSPGQDQPQHF.

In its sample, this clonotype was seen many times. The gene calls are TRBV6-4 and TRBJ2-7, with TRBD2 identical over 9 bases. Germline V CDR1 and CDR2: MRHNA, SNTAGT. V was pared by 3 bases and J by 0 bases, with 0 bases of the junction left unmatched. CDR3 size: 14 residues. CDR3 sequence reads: CASSEREGSYEQYF. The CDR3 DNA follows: TGTGCCAGCAGTGAGCGGGAGGGCTCCTACGAGCAGTACTTC.

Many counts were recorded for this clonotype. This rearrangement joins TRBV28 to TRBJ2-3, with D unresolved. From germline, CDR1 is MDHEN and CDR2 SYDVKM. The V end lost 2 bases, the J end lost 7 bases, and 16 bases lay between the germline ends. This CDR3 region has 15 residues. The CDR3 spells CASSLRATRVYTQYF. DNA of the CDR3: TGTGCCAGCAGTTTAAGGGCTACCCGGGTGTATACGCAGTATTTT.